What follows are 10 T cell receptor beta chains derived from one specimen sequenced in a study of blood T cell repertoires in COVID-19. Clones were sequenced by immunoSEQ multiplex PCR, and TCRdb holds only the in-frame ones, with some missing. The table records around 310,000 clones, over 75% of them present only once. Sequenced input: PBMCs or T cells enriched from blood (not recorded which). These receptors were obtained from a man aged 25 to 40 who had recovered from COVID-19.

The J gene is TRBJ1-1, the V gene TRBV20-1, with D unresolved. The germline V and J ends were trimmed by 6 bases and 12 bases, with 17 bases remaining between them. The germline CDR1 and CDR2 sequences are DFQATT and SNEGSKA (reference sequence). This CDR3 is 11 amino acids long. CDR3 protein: CSAEPFVEPFF. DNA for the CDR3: TGCAGTGCGGAGCCTTTTGTCGAGCCTTTCTTT.

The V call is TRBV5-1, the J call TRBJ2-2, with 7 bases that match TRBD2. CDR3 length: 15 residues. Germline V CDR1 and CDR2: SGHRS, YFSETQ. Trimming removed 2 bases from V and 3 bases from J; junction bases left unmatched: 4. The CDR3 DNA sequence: TGCGCCAGCAGCTTAGCGGGGCCGGACACCGGGGAGCTGTTTTTT. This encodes CASSLAGPDTGELFF.

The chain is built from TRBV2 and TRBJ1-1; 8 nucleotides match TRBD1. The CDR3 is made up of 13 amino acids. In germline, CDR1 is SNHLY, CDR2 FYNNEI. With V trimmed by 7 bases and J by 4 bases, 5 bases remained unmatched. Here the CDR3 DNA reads TGTGCCAGCAACAGGGGGTACGGCACTGAAGCTTTCTTT. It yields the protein CASNRGYGTEAFF.

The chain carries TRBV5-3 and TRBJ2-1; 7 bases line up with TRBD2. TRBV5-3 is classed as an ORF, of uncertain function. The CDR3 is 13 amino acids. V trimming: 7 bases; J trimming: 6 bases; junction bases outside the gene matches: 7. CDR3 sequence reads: CARVERGGNEQFF. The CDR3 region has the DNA TGTGCCAGAGTTGAGCGGGGAGGCAATGAGCAGTTCTTC.

CDR3 residues: CASRRDRGYGVWDQPQHF. CDR3 nucleotide sequence: TGTGCCAGTAGACGTGACAGGGGGTATGGTGTATGGGATCAGCCCCAGCATTTT. The V gene is TRBV19, the J gene TRBJ1-5; 9 positions agree with TRBD1. The ends lost 6 bases at V and 5 bases at J; junction bases unmatched: 17. The CDR3 contains 18 residues. Germline-derived CDR1 and CDR2 are LNHDA and SQIVND (reference sequence).

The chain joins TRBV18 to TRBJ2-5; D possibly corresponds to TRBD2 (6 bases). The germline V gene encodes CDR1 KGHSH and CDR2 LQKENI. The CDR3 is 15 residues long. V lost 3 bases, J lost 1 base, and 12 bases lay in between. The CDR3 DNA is TGTGCCAGCTCACCGATCGGGGGACGCCAAGAGACCCAGTACTTC. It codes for CASSPIGGRQETQYF.

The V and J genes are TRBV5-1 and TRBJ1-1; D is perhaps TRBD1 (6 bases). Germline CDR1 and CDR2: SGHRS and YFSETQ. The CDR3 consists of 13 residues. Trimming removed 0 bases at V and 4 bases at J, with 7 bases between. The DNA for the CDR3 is TGCGCCAGCAGCTTGGGGACAGCCACTGAAGCTTTCTTT. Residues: CASSLGTATEAFF.

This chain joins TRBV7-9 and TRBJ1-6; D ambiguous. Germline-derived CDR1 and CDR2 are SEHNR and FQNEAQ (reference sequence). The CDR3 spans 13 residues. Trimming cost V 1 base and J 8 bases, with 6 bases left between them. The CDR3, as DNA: TGTGCCAGCAGCTTAGGGCGGGATTCACCCCTCCACTTT. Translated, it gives CASSLGRDSPLHF.

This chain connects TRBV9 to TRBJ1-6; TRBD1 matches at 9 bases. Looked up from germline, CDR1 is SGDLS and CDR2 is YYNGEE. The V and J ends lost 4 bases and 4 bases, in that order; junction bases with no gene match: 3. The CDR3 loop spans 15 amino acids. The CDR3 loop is CASSPGQGYNSPLHF. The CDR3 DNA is TGTGCCAGCAGCCCCGGACAGGGGTATAATTCACCCCTCCACTTT.

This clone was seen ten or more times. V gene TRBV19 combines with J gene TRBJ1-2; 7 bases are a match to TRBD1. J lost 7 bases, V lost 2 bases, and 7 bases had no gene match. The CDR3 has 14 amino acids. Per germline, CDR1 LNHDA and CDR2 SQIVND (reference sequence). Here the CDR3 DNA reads TGTGCCAGTAGTATAACTTGGACAGGCATTGGCTACACCTTC. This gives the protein CASSITWTGIGYTF.